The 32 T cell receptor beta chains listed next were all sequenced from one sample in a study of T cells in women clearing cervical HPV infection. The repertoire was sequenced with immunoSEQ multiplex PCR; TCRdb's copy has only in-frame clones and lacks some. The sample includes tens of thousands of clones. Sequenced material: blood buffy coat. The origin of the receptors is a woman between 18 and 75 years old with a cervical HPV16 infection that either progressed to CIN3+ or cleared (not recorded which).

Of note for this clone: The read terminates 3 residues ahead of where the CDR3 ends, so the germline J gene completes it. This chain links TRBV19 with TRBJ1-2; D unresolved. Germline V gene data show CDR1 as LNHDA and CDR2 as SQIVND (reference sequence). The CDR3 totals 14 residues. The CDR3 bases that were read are TGTGCCAGTAGTATTATGACCGACTCCTACGAC. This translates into CASSIMTDSYD. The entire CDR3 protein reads CASSIMTDSYDYTF.

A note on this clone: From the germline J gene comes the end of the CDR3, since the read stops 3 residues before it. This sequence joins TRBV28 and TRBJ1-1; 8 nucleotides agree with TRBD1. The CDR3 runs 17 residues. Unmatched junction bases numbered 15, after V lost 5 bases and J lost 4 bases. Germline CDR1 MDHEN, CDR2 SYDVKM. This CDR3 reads CASSPNQGAGWGTEAFF. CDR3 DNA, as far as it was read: TGTGCCAGCAGTCCTAACCAGGGGGCTGGGTGGGGCACTGAA.

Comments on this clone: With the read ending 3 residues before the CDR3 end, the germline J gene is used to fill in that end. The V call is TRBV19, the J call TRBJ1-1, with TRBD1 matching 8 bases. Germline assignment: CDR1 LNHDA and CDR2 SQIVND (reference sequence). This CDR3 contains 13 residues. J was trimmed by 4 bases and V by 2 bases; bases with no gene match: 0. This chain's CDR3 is CASSITGGTEAFF. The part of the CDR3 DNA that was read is TGTGCCAGTAGTATAACAGGGGGCACTGAA.

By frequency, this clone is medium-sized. The CDR3 region is CASSLAGTSEWTQYF. Partial CDR3 DNA: TGTGCCAGCAGCTTAGCAGGGACTAGCGAATGGACC. This chain uses TRBV7-4 with TRBJ2-5; 10 bases fit TRBD2. The CDR3 extends 3 residues past the end of the read, so its final part is completed from the germline J gene. The junction had 5 bases not matched to a gene; V was cut back by 0 bases and J by 7 bases. The CDR3 is made up of 15 amino acids. Germline CDR1 and CDR2: SGHVT and SQSDAQ.

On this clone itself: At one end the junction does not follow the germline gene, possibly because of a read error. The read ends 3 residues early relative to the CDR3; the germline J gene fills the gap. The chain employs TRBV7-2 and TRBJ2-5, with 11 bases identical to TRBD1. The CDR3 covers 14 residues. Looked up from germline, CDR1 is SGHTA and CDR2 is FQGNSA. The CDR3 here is CASSSGQGEDTQYF. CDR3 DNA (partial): TGTGCCAGCAGCTCGGGACAGGGGGAAGATACC.

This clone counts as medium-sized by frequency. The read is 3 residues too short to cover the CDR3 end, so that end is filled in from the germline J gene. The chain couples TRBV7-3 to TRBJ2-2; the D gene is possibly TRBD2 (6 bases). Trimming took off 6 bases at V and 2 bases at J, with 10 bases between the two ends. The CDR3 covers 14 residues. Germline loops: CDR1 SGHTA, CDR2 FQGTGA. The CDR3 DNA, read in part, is TGTGCCAGCAGGACAGCGGGTAACACCGGGGAG. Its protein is CASRTAGNTGE. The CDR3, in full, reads CASRTAGNTGELFF.

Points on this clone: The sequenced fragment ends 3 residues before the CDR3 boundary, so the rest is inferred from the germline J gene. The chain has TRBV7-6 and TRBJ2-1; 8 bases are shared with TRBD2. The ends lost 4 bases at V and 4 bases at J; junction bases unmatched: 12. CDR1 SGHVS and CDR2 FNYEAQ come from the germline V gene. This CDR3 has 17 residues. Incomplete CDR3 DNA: TGTGCCAGCAGCTCGTCTTACTCGGGGGGGCAATACAATGAG. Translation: CASSSSYSGGQYNE. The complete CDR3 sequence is CASSSSYSGGQYNEQFF.

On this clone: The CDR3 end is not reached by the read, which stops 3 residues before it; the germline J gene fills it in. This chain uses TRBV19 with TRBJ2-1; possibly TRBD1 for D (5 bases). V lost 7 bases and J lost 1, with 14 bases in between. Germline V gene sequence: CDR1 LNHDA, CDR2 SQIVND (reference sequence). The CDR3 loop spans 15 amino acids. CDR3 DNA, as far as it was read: TGTGCCAGTACGTTAGGGGAACAATCCTACAATGAG. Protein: CASTLGEQSYNE. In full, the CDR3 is CASTLGEQSYNEQFF.

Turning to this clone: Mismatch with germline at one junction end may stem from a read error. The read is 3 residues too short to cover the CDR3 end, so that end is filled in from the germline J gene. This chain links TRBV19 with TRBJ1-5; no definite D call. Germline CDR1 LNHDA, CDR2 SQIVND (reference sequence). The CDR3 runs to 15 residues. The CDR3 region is CASRIGWAPNQPQHF. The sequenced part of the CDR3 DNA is TGTGCCAGTAGGATAGGGTGGGCCCCCAATCAGCCC.

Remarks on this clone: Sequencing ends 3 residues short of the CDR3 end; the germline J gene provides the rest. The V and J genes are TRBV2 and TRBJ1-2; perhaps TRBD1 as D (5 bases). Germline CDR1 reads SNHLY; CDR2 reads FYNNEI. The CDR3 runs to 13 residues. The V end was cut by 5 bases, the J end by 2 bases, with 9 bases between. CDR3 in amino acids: CASSRAGNYGYTF. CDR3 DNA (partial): TGTGCCAGCAGTCGCGCAGGGAACTATGGC.

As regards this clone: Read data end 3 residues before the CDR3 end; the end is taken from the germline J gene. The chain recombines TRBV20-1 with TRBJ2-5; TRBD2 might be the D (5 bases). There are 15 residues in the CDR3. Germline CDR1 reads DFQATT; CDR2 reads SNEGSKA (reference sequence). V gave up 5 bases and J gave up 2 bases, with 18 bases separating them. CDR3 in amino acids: CSAHLMLGVQETQYF. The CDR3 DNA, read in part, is TGCAGTGCTCACCTCATGCTCGGGGTTCAAGAGACC.

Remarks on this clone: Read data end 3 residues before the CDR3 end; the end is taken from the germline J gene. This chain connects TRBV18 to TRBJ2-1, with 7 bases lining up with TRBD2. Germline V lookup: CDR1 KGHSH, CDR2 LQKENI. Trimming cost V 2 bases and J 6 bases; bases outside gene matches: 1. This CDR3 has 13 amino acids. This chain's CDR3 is CASSPTGGNEQFF. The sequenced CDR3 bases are TGTGCCAGCTCACCAACGGGGGGCAATGAG.

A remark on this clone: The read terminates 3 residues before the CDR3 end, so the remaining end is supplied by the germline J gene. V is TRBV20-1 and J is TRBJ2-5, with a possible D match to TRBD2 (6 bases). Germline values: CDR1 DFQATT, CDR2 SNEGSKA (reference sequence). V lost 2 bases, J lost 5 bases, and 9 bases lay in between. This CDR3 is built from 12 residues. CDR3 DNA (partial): TGCAGTGCTAGATGGCGGGATGAGACC. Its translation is CSARWRDET. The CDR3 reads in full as CSARWRDETQYF.

This CDR3 is CASSASRAGELFF. Incomplete CDR3 DNA: TGTGCCAGCAGTGCCTCCAGGGCCGGGGAG. V is TRBV2 and J is TRBJ2-2, with a tentative D call TRBD1 (5 bases). The DNA ends 3 residues before the CDR3 does, and the rest of the CDR3 is filled in from the germline J gene. Germline assignment: CDR1 SNHLY and CDR2 FYNNEI. CDR3 length equals 13 residues. V was shortened by 4 bases and J by 6 bases, with 9 bases between the two germline ends.

CDR3 DNA (partial): TGTGCCAGCTCACCGGCCAGGGAAGGCGAG. This codes for CASSPAREGE. The entire CDR3 sequence reads CASSPAREGEQYF. The rearrangement joins TRBV18 to TRBJ2-7, with D possibly being TRBD1 (5 bases). Read sequence stops 3 residues before the CDR3 end, and the germline J gene provides the missing end. The CDR3 runs 13 residues. Germline V lookup: CDR1 KGHSH, CDR2 LQKENI. V shed 3 bases and J shed 6 bases, with 12 bases lying between them.

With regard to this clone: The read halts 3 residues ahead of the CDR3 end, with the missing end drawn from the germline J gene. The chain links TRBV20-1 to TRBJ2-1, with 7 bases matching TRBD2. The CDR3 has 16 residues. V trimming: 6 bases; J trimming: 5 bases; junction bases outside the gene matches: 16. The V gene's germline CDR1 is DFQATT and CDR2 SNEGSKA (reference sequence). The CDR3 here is CSAQTGGSGLHNEQFF. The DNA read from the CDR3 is TGCAGTGCGCAAACGGGGGGTAGCGGGTTACACAATGAG.

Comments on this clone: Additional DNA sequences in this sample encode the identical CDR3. The CDR3 DNA, read in part, is TGTGCCAGCAGTTCTACAGGGAACTATGGC. It yields the protein CASSSTGNYG. The entire CDR3 sequence reads CASSSTGNYGYTF. The V gene is TRBV6-2 or TRBV6-3, the J gene TRBJ1-2; perhaps TRBD1 as D (6 bases). With the read ending 3 residues before the CDR3 end, the germline J gene is used to fill in that end. The V end lost 4 bases, the J end lost 2 bases, and 8 bases lay between the germline ends. Germline V CDR1 and CDR2: MNHEY, SVGEGT. The CDR3 runs 13 residues.

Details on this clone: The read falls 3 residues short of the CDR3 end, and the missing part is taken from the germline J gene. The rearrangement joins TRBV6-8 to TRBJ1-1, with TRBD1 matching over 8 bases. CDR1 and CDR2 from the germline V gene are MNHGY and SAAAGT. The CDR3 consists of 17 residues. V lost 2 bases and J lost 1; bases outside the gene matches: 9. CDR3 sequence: CASSYPKDRVWNTEAFF. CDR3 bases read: TGTGCCAGCAGTTACCCGAAGGACAGGGTGTGGAACACTGAA.

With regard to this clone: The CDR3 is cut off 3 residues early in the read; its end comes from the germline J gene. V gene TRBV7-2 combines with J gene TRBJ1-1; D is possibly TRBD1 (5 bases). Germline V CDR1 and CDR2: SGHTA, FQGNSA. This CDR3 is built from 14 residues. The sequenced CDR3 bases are TGTGCCAGCAGCCCAGAGGGGACTAGCGGGAAG. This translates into CASSPEGTSGK. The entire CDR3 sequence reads CASSPEGTSGKAFF.

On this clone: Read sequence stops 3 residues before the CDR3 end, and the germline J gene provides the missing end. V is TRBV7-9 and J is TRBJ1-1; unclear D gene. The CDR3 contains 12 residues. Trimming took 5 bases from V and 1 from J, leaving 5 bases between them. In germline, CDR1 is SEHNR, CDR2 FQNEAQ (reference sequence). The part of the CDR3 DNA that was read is TGTGCCAGCAGCATACAGAACACTGAA. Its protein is CASSIQNTE. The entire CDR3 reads CASSIQNTEAFF.

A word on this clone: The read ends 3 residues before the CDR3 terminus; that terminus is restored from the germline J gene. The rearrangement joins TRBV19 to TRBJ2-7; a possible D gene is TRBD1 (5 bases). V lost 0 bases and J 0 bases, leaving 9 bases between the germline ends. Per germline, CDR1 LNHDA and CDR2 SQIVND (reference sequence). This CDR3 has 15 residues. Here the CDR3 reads CASSIERDSSYEQYF. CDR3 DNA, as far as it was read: TGTGCCAGTAGTATAGAACGCGACAGCTCCTACGAG.

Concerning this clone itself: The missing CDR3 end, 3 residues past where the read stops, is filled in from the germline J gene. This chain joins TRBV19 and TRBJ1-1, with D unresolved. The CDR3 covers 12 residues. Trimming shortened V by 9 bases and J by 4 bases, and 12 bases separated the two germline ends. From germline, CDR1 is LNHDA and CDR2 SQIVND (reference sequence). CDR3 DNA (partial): TGTGCCAGCGCGCCTGGTGGCACTGAA. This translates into CASAPGGTE. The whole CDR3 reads CASAPGGTEAFF.

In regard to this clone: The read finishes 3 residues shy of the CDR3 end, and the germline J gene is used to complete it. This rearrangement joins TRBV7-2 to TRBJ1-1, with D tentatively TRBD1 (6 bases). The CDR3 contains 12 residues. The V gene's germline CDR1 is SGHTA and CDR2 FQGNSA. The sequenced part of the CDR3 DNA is TGTGCCAGCAGCTACCCAGGGGCGACA. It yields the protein CASSYPGAT. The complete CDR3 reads CASSYPGATAFF.

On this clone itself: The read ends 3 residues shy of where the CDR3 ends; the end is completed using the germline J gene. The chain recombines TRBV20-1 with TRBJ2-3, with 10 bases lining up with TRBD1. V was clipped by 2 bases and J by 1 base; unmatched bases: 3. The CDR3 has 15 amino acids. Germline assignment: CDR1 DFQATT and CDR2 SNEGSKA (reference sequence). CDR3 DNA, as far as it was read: TGCAGTGCTAGACGGGACAGGGGACGCACAGATACG. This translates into CSARRDRGRTDT. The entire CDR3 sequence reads CSARRDRGRTDTQYF.

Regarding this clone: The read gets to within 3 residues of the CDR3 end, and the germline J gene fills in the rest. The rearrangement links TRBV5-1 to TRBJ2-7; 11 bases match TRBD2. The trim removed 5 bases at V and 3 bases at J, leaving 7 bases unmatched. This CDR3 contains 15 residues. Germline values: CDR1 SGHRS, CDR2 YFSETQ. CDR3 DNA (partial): TGCGCCAGCAGGCCGTCCGGGACTAGCGGCTACGAG. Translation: CASRPSGTSGYE. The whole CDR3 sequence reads CASRPSGTSGYEQYF.

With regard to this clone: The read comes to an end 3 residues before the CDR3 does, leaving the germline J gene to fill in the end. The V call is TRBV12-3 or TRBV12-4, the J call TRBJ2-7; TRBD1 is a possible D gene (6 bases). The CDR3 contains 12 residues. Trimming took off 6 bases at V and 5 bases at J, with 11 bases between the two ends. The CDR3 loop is CASRPGADEQYF. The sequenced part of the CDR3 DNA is TGTGCCAGCAGGCCAGGGGCCGACGAG.

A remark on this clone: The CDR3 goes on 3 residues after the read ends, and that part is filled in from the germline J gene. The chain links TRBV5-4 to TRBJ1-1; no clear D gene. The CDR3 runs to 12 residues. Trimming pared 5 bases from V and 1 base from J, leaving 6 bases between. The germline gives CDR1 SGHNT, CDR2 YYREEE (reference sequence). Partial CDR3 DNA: TGTGCCAGCAGTCGACAGAACACTGAA. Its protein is CASSRQNTE. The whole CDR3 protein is CASSRQNTEAFF.

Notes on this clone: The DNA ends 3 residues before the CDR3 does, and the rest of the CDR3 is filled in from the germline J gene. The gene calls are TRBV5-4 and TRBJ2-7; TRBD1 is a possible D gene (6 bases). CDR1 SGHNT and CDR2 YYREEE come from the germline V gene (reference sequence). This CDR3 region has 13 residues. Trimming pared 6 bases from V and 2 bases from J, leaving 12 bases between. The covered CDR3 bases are TGTGCCAGCACCGGGACATCACCCTACGAG. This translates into CASTGTSPYE. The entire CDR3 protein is CASTGTSPYEQYF.

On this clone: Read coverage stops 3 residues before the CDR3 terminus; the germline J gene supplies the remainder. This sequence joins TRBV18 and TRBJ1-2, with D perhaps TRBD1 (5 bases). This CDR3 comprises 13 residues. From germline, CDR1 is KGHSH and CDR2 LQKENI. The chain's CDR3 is CASSPRSRETYTF. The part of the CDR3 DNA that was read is TGTGCCAGCTCACCACGTAGCAGGGAGACC.

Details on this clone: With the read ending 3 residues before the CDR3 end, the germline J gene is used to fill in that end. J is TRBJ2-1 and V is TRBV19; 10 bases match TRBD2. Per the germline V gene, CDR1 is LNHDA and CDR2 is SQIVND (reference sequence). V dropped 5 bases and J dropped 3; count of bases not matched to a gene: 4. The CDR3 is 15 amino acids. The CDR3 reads CASSLLAGGYNEQFF. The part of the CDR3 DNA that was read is TGTGCCAGTAGTTTATTAGCGGGGGGCTACAATGAG.

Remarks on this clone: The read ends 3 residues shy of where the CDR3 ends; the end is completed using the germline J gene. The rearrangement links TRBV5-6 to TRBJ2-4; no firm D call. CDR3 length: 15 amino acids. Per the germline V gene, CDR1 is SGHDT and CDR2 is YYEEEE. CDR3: CASSLGHRHQETQYF. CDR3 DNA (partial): TGTGCCAGCAGCTTGGGACACAGACACCAAGAGACT.

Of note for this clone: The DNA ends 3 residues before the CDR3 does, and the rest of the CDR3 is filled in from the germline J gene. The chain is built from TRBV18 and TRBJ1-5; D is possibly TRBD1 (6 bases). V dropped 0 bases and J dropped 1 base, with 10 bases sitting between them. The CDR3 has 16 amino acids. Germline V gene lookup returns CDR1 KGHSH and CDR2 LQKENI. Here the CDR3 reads CASSPPQGSSNQPQHF. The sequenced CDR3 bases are TGTGCCAGCTCACCACCACAGGGTAGCAGCAATCAGCCC.